Each of the 12 T cell receptor beta chains below was sequenced from the same sample in a study of radiation and T cells in renal cell carcinoma. Time point denoted: baseline pretreatment blood. As to treatment: 15 Gy SBRT to primary tumor, nephrectomy 4 weeks later. This table comes from immunoSEQ multiplex PCR, and its TCRdb copy is limited to in-frame clones, with some not included. The sample includes 150,000 or so clones, approximately 90% seen only once; the top ten take roughly 4%. Sample: blood, taken from a patient whose treatment included radiotherapy and nephrectomy. Source of these receptors: a woman aged 70-85 years with renal cell carcinoma.

This clone showed up just once. The J gene is TRBJ2-6, the V gene TRBV5-1, with 9 bases that match TRBD1. The CDR3 runs to 17 residues. Per the germline V gene, CDR1 is SGHRS and CDR2 is YFSETQ. Trimming removed 3 bases from V and 2 bases from J; junction bases left unmatched: 6. Here the CDR3 reads CASSSLDRGAGANVLTF. As DNA, the CDR3 is TGCGCCAGCAGCTCACTAGACAGGGGGGCTGGGGCCAACGTCCTGACTTTC.

This chain connects TRBV5-1 to TRBJ1-1; 8 nucleotides line up with TRBD1. The CDR3 extends over 15 amino acids. From germline, CDR1 is SGHRS and CDR2 YFSETQ. The V gene end was trimmed by 4 bases and the J gene end by 5 bases; junction bases not matched to a gene: 10. The CDR3 region is CASSTEGTGGTEAFF. In nucleotides, the CDR3 is TGCGCCAGCAGCACGGAGGGTACAGGGGGGACTGAAGCTTTCTTT.

The V call is TRBV28, the J call TRBJ1-2, with 9 bases identical to TRBD1. V lost 4 bases to trimming and J lost 4 bases; unmatched junction nucleotides: 7. CDR3 length equals 15 residues. Germline loops: CDR1 MDHEN, CDR2 SYDVKM. This CDR3 reads CASSSGTGPIYGYTF. DNA for the CDR3: TGTGCCAGCAGTTCCGGGACAGGGCCTATCTATGGCTACACCTTC.

V and J are TRBV15 and TRBJ2-7; no firm D call. Germline V gene sequence: CDR1 LNHNV, CDR2 YYDKDF (reference sequence). The germline V and J ends were trimmed by 1 base and 4 bases, with 11 bases remaining between them. This CDR3 is 14 amino acids long. CDR3 protein: CATSRGIETYEQYF. The CDR3 region has the DNA TGTGCCACCAGCAGAGGTATAGAAACTTACGAGCAGTACTTC.

This clone was found once. The J gene is TRBJ2-7, the V gene TRBV5-1; either TRBD1 or TRBD2 may fit D (6 bases each). V was clipped by 4 bases and J by 3 bases, with 11 bases between them. The CDR3 loop spans 13 amino acids. Germline V gene sequence: CDR1 SGHRS, CDR2 YFSETQ. The CDR3 region is CASSAGQNYEQYF. CDR3 in DNA: TGCGCCAGCAGCGCGGGACAAAACTACGAGCAGTACTTC.

This clone showed up just once. V is TRBV10-3 and J is TRBJ2-7, with D possibly called TRBD1 or TRBD2 (5 bases each). Germline-derived CDR1 and CDR2 are ENHRY and SYGVKD. V was clipped by 3 bases and J by 12 bases, with 12 bases between them. CDR3 length: 11 residues. The CDR3 sequence is CAISDVGAMYF. In DNA, the CDR3 is TGTGCCATCAGTGATGTCGGGGCCATGTACTTC.

The chain carries TRBV18 and TRBJ1-1, with D unresolved. Germline loops: CDR1 KGHSH, CDR2 LQKENI. Between the trimmed V and J ends, which lost 4 bases and 1 base, there was a span of 13 bases. This CDR3 is 15 amino acids long. CDR3 bases: TGTGCCAGCTCACAACGAACAGATTCGAACACTGAAGCTTTCTTT. Its protein product is CASSQRTDSNTEAFF.

The rearrangement links TRBV5-1 to TRBJ2-7, with 7 bases identical to TRBD2. Trimming at V came to 0 bases and at J to 3 bases, leaving 6 bases not matched to a gene. The CDR3 loop spans 15 amino acids. Germline V gene lookup returns CDR1 SGHRS and CDR2 YFSETQ. CDR3: CASSLVGGGGYEQYF. CDR3 DNA sequence: TGCGCCAGCAGCTTGGTCGGCGGGGGTGGCTACGAGCAGTACTTC. The full variable domain, with the rest looked up from reference TRBV5-1 and TRBJ2-7, is KAGVTQTPRYLIKTRGQQVTLSCSPISGHRSVSWYQQTPGQGLQFLFEYFSETQRNKGNFPGRFSGRQFSNSRSEMNVSTLELGDSALYLCASSLVGGGGYEQYFGPGTRLTVT.

DNA of the CDR3: TGTGCCAGCAGCCCGCGGCGAGGGGAGAACACCGGGGAGCTGTTTTTT. This codes for CASSPRRGENTGELFF. The chain joins TRBV5-8 to TRBJ2-2, with D perhaps matching TRBD1 or TRBD2 (5 bases each). With 4 bases removed from V and 1 base from J, the gap between germline ends came to 14 bases. This CDR3 has 16 residues. The germline gives CDR1 SGHTS, CDR2 YDEGEE.

The genes are TRBV5-4 and TRBJ1-2, with D possibly TRBD1 on 5 matching bases. The V end lost 1 base, the J end lost 0 bases, and 10 bases lay between the germline ends. Germline V lookup: CDR1 SGHNT, CDR2 YYREEE (reference sequence). The CDR3 spans 15 residues. The CDR3, as DNA: TGTGCCAGCAGCTTGTTGGACACCTCTAACTATGGCTACACCTTC. This encodes CASSLLDTSNYGYTF. Full variable domain (remainder filled in from reference TRBV5-4 and TRBJ1-2): ETGVTQSPTHLIKTRGQQVTLRCSSQSGHNTVSWYQQALGQGPQFIFQYYREEENGRGNFPPRFSGLQFPNYSSELNVNALELDDSALYLCASSLLDTSNYGYTFGSGTRLTVV.

This rearrangement joins TRBV7-2 to TRBJ1-5; no clear D gene. The germline V and J ends were trimmed by 1 base and 8 bases, with 9 bases remaining between them. From germline, CDR1 is SGHTA and CDR2 FQGNSA. The CDR3 is 13 amino acids. The CDR3 bases are TGTGCCAGCAGCTTAGTGTACGAGAAGCCCCAGCATTTT. It codes for CASSLVYEKPQHF.

In this sample, this clone turned up a few times. This chain links TRBV6-1 with TRBJ2-5; no reliable D call. The CDR3 loop spans 15 amino acids. V was pared by 3 bases and J by 1 base, with 12 bases between. The germline V gene has CDR1 MNHNS and CDR2 SASEGT. CDR3: CASSEYTTIQETQYF. The DNA of the CDR3 is TGTGCCAGCAGTGAGTACACTACTATCCAAGAGACCCAGTACTTC.